The 9 T cell receptor beta chains listed next were all sequenced from one sample in a study of type 1 regulatory T cells. Antigen specificity for these receptors is unknown. Findings of the study overall: Compared with non-type 1 regulatory T cells, type 1 regulatory T cells showed a more restricted TCR repertoire.

TCRdb reanalysed the reads using MiXCR and keeps one entry per CDR3 protein. The sample holds around 64,000 distinct CDR3 sequences, less than 25% seen once. Sequenced material: cultured type 1 regulatory T (Tr1) cells, either the whole culture or a sorted fraction (not recorded which). The receptors stem from a human donor in good health.

The sample holds a few counts of this clonotype. The chain uses TRBV5-1 and TRBJ2-7, with TRBD2 identical over 10 bases. From germline, CDR1 is SGHRS and CDR2 YFSETQ. The ends lost 4 bases at V and 3 bases at J; junction bases unmatched: 4. CDR3 size: 14 residues. In DNA, the CDR3 is TGCGCCAGCAGCCAACTAGCGGGAAACTACGAGCAGTACTTC. It specifies CASSQLAGNYEQYF.

The chain couples TRBV5-6 to TRBJ2-2; unclear D gene. V was pared by 4 bases and J by 1 base, with 11 bases between. CDR3 length equals 15 residues. Germline loops: CDR1 SGHDT, CDR2 YYEEEE. This CDR3 is CASSRETKNTGELFF. The DNA of the CDR3 is TGTGCCAGCAGCCGCGAGACAAAGAACACCGGGGAGCTGTTTTTT.

This clonotype was seen a handful of times. The chain is built from TRBV6-5 and TRBJ1-1; a weak D match, TRBD1 (5 bases). Germline-derived CDR1 and CDR2 are MNHEY and SVGAGI. Deletions cut 6 bases from V and 11 bases from J, with 13 bases between. The CDR3 totals 11 residues. This chain's CDR3 is CASSPGTFAFF. The CDR3 DNA sequence: TGTGCCAGCAGCCCCGGGACGTTTGCTTTCTTT.

This clonotype was counted at least ten times. The CDR3 sequence: CSAREPTGLDQPQHF. Written as DNA, the CDR3 is TGCAGTGCTAGAGAACCGACGGGGCTAGATCAGCCCCAGCATTTT. The genes are TRBV20-1 and TRBJ1-5; possible D gene TRBD1, 5 bases. Per germline, CDR1 DFQATT and CDR2 SNEGSKA (reference sequence). The CDR3 has 15 amino acids. Trimming pared 0 bases from V and 5 bases from J, leaving 14 bases between.

The genes are TRBV6-5 and TRBJ2-1; D may be TRBD1 (5 bases). The V gene's germline CDR1 is MNHEY and CDR2 SVGAGI. V shed 4 bases and J shed 12 bases, with 16 bases lying between them. This CDR3 spans 13 amino acids. CDR3 nucleotides: TGTGCCAGCAGTTCGCCACCACAGGTCGTGCAGTTCTTC. It codes for CASSSPPQVVQFF.

This clonotype was seen many times. The chain links TRBV20-1 to TRBJ2-7, with 8 bases aligning to TRBD2. The germline V gene has CDR1 DFQATT and CDR2 SNEGSKA (reference sequence). This CDR3 spans 13 amino acids. DNA of the CDR3: TGCAGCATAAATAGCGGGAAGTCCTACGAGCAGTACTTC. Translating it yields CSINSGKSYEQYF.

The J gene is TRBJ1-1, the V gene TRBV3-1; tentative D call: TRBD1 (5 bases). CDR3 length: 17 amino acids. Trimming stripped 0 bases from V and 5 bases from J, with 19 bases between. The germline V gene encodes CDR1 LGHDT and CDR2 YNNKEL (reference sequence). CDR3 protein: CASSQDFRGAVKTEAFF. For the CDR3, the DNA is TGTGCCAGCAGCCAAGACTTTCGTGGGGCAGTAAAGACTGAAGCTTTCTTT.

The genes are TRBV5-1 and TRBJ2-1, with 9 bases that match TRBD1. Trimming at V came to 4 bases and at J to 5 bases, leaving 7 bases not matched to a gene. Germline V gives CDR1 SGHRS, CDR2 YFSETQ. The CDR3 spans 15 residues. CDR3 sequence: CASSVQGALHNEQFF. CDR3 DNA sequence: TGCGCCAGCAGCGTACAGGGGGCTCTCCACAATGAGCAGTTCTTC.

The rearrangement joins TRBV7-8 to TRBJ2-6; D gene uncertain. Trimming removed 5 bases from V and 4 bases from J, with 12 bases in between. The CDR3 is 15 residues long. The germline V gene has CDR1 SGHVS and CDR2 FQNEAQ. CDR3 protein: CASSLSVAGANVLTF. The CDR3 nucleotides are TGTGCCAGCAGCCTCTCGGTGGCGGGGGCCAACGTCCTGACTTTC.